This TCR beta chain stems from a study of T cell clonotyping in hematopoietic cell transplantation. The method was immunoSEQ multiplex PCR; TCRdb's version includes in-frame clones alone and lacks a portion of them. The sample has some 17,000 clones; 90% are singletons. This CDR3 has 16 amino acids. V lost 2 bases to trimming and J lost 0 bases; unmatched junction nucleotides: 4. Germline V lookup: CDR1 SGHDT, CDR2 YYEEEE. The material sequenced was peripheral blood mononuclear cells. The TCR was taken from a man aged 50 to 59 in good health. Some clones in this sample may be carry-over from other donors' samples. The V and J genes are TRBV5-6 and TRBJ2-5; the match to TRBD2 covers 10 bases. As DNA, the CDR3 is TGTGCCAGCAGCTTTACTAGCGGGGCGTACCAAGAGACCCAGTACTTC. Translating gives CASSFTSGAYQETQYF.